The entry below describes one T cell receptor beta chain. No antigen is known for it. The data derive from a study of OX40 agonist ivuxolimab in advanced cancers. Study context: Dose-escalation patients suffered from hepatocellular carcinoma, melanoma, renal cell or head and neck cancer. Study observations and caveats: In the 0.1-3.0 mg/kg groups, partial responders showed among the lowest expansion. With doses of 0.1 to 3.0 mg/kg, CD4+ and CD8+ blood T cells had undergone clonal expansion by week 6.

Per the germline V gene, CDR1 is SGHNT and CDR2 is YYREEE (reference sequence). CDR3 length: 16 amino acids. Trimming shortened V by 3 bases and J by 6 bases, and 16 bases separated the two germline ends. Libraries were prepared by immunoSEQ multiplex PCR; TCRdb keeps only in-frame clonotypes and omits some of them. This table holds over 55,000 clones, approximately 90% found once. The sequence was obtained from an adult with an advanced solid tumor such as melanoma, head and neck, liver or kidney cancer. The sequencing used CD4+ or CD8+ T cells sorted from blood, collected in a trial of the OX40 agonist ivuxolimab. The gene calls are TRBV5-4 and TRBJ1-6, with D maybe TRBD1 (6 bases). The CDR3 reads CASSSAKDRSNSPLHF. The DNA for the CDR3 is TGTGCCAGCAGCTCCGCCAAGGACAGAAGTAATTCACCCCTCCACTTT. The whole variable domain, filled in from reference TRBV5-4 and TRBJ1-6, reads ETGVTQSPTHLIKTRGQQVTLRCSSQSGHNTVSWYQQALGQGPQFIFQYYREEENGRGNFPPRFSGLQFPNYSSELNVNALELDDSALYLCASSSAKDRSNSPLHFGNGTRLTVT.